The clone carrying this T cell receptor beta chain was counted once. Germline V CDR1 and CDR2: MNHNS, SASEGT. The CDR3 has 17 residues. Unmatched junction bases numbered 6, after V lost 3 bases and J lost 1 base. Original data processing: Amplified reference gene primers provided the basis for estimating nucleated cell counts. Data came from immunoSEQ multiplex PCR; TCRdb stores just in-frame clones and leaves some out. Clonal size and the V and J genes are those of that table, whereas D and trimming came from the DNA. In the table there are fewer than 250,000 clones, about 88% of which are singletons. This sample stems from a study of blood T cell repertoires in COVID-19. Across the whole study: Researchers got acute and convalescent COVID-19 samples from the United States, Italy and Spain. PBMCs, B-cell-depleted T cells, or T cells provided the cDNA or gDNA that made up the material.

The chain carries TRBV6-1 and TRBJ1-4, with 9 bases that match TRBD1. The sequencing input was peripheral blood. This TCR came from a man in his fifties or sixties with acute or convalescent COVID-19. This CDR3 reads CASSEPGQGLTNEKLFF. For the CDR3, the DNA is TGTGCCAGCAGTGAGCCGGGACAGGGACTAACTAATGAAAAACTGTTTTTT.